The next 27 T cell receptor beta chains were all read from a single sample in a study of blood T cell repertoires in COVID-19. Produced via immunoSEQ multiplex PCR; TCRdb's table is partial and in-frame only. This table holds around 250,000 clones, under 85% found once. Source material: peripheral blood. The receptor set was obtained from a man aged 30 to 39 who had recovered from COVID-19.

The V and J genes are TRBV2 and TRBJ1-5; no firm D call. The V end was cut by 8 bases, the J end by 4 bases, with 12 bases between. Germline-derived CDR1 and CDR2 are SNHLY and FYNNEI. The CDR3 loop spans 13 amino acids. The CDR3 sequence: CASGSGNNQPQHF. The DNA of the CDR3 is TGTGCCAGCGGATCGGGGAATAATCAGCCCCAGCATTTT.

The chain couples TRBV11-2 to TRBJ1-3; D not resolved. The CDR3 is 13 residues long. The V gene lost 7 bases and the J gene lost 2 bases, with 9 bases spanning the gap. CDR1 SGHAT and CDR2 FQNNGV come from the germline V gene. The DNA for the CDR3 is TGTGCCAGCACGCAGAAGACTGGAAACACCATATATTTT. Its translation: CASTQKTGNTIYF.

This clone has just one count. This rearrangement joins TRBV9 to TRBJ1-6; D may be TRBD1 (5 bases). Deletions cut 4 bases from V and 13 bases from J, with 15 bases between. CDR1 and CDR2 (germline): SGDLS, YYNGEE. The length of the CDR3 is 13 residues. The CDR3 here is CASSPGGGAPLHF. The DNA of the CDR3 is TGTGCCAGCAGCCCCGGGGGAGGAGCGCCCCTCCACTTT.

In DNA form, the CDR3 reads TGTGCCAGCAGCCCAGGGGGACAGGGGCCCACCGAGCAGTACTTC. Encoded protein: CASSPGGQGPTEQYF. The rearrangement joins TRBV11-3 to TRBJ2-7; 10 positions match TRBD1. This CDR3 has 15 amino acids. Germline V gene data show CDR1 as SGHNT and CDR2 as YENEEA. After removal of 5 bases from V and 6 bases from J, the junction contained 10 bases not matched to a gene.

J is TRBJ2-7 and V is TRBV28, with 13 bases that match TRBD2. CDR1 is MDHEN and CDR2 is SYDVKM in the germline V gene. This CDR3 contains 16 residues. The J segment lost 5 bases and the V segment lost 5 bases, leaving 9 bases of the junction unmatched. CDR3 nucleotides: TGTGCCAGCAGTCAACTAGCGGGGGGGCTATCGGACGAGCAGTACGTC. It yields the protein CASSQLAGGLSDEQYV.

V and J are TRBV28 and TRBJ1-2; 8 bases fit TRBD1. This CDR3 spans 13 amino acids. V gave up 6 bases and J gave up 4 bases; unmatched junction bases: 4. CDR1 and CDR2 from the germline V gene are MDHEN and SYDVKM. This CDR3 reads CASSRTGFYGYTF. CDR3 coding DNA: TGTGCCAGCAGCCGGACAGGGTTCTATGGCTACACCTTC.

The V gene is TRBV30, the J gene TRBJ1-1; no clear D. This CDR3 region has 15 residues. Trimming left V 0 bases short and J 2 bases short, with 13 bases between. Per germline, CDR1 GTSNPN and CDR2 SVGIG (reference sequence). CDR3 loop: CAWSVRLRSNTEAFF. CDR3 DNA: TGTGCCTGGAGTGTACGTCTCCGGTCCAACACTGAAGCTTTCTTT.

The rearrangement joins TRBV29-1 to TRBJ2-3, with TRBD2 matching 7 bases. V shed 7 bases, J shed 1 base, and the junction held 5 bases outside the gene matches. There are 13 residues in the CDR3. Germline CDR1 reads SQVTM; CDR2 reads ANQGSEA. DNA for the CDR3: TGCAGCGCTCTAGCGGAGGGCACAGATACGCAGTATTTT. It encodes CSALAEGTDTQYF.

A few counts support this clone. The gene calls are TRBV7-8 and TRBJ2-2, with a tentative D call TRBD2 (5 bases). The CDR3 covers 18 residues. The germline V gene encodes CDR1 SGHVS and CDR2 FQNEAQ. The germline V and J ends were trimmed by 2 bases and 4 bases, with 20 bases remaining between them. The CDR3 reads CASSLRGLNLRGTGELFF. CDR3 sequence (DNA): TGTGCCAGCAGCTTACGCGGGCTTAACCTCCGGGGCACCGGGGAGCTGTTTTTT.

The V and J genes are TRBV28 and TRBJ2-1; D may be TRBD2 (7 bases). The CDR3 is 13 residues long. Germline loops: CDR1 MDHEN, CDR2 SYDVKM. V lost 5 bases and J 6 bases, leaving 11 bases between the germline ends. This chain's CDR3 is CASSLAGANEQFF. As DNA, the CDR3 is TGTGCCAGCAGTCTTGCGGGGGCCAATGAGCAGTTCTTC.

The V call is TRBV27, the J call TRBJ2-3; 7 bases align to TRBD2. CDR1 is MNHEY, CDR2 SMNVEV, per germline (reference sequence). The CDR3 has 16 amino acids. V was clipped by 7 bases and J by 3 bases; unmatched bases: 13. CDR3 in DNA: TGTGCCAGCACCGAACTTCCCCCTAGCGGTACAGATACGCAGTATTTT. Translating it yields CASTELPPSGTDTQYF.

The rearrangement uses TRBV29-1 and TRBJ1-1; D uncertain. V was trimmed by 1 base and J by 11 bases, leaving 14 bases between them. The CDR3 spans 12 residues. Germline CDR1 and CDR2: SQVTM and ANQGSEA. The CDR3 bases are TGCAGCGTTGAAGGCCGTTTTGAAGAGGCTTTCTTT. Translated, it gives CSVEGRFEEAFF.

The chain combines TRBV20-1 with TRBJ1-5; possibly TRBD1 for D (6 bases). Looked up from germline, CDR1 is DFQATT and CDR2 is SNEGSKA (reference sequence). CDR3 size: 14 residues. With 3 bases removed from V and 1 base from J, the gap between germline ends came to 10 bases. The CDR3 spells CSASYRVSNQPQHF. CDR3 bases: TGCAGTGCTAGTTACAGGGTGAGCAATCAGCCCCAGCATTTT.

The gene calls are TRBV5-6 and TRBJ1-2, with D uncertain. Deletions cut 0 bases from V and 5 bases from J, with 8 bases between. The CDR3 is 13 residues long. The germline V gene has CDR1 SGHDT and CDR2 YYEEEE. The CDR3 protein is CASSLERRYGYTF. The CDR3 nucleotides read TGTGCCAGCAGCTTGGAAAGGCGGTATGGCTACACCTTC.

V usage is TRBV6-5 and J usage is TRBJ2-3; the match to TRBD2 covers 9 bases. The ends lost 5 bases at V and 6 bases at J; junction bases unmatched: 6. CDR1 is MNHEY, CDR2 SVGAGI, per germline. There are 14 residues in the CDR3. As DNA, the CDR3 is TGTGCCAGCAGTCCCCGGGGACTAGCCGATACGCAGTATTTT. Translated: CASSPRGLADTQYF.

This rearrangement joins TRBV11-1 to TRBJ1-2; 7 bases are shared with TRBD1. Germline V lookup: CDR1 SGHAT, CDR2 FQDESV (reference sequence). The trim removed 5 bases at V and 5 bases at J, leaving 5 bases unmatched. CDR3 length: 13 amino acids. The chain's CDR3 is CASSPGQFYGYTF. The CDR3 DNA follows: TGTGCCAGCAGCCCGGGACAGTTTTATGGCTACACCTTC.

This clone was seen a single time. The J gene is TRBJ2-1, the V gene TRBV19, with D possibly matching TRBD1 (6 bases). The ends were cut back, 8 bases at V and 4 bases at J, with 18 bases in the middle. The CDR3 covers 15 residues. CDR1 is LNHDA, CDR2 SQIVND, per germline (reference sequence). The CDR3 DNA reads as TGTGCCAGTCAGGGGAGTCGTACGACTTACAATGAGCAGTTCTTC. Its translation is CASQGSRTTYNEQFF.

V usage is TRBV10-3 and J usage is TRBJ1-2; 9 bases map to TRBD1. CDR3 length: 16 amino acids. V was clipped by 2 bases and J by 5 bases; unmatched bases: 9. From germline, CDR1 is ENHRY and CDR2 SYGVKD. The CDR3 reads CAISEPRDRVGYGYTF. Here the CDR3 DNA reads TGTGCCATCAGTGAGCCCCGGGACAGGGTCGGTTATGGCTACACCTTC.

The gene calls are TRBV7-3 and TRBJ1-1; TRBD1 matches at 7 bases. Germline lookup yields CDR1 SGHTA and CDR2 FQGTGA. The CDR3 covers 13 residues. V dropped 5 bases and J dropped 4; count of bases not matched to a gene: 4. The CDR3 reads CASSTGEGTEAFF. As DNA, the CDR3 is TGTGCCAGCAGCACAGGGGAAGGCACTGAAGCTTTCTTT.

This chain links TRBV9 with TRBJ2-5, with 7 bases fitting TRBD1. This CDR3 contains 16 residues. The V gene end was trimmed by 2 bases and the J gene end by 3 bases; junction bases not matched to a gene: 10. Per germline, CDR1 SGDLS and CDR2 YYNGEE. CDR3 nucleotides: TGTGCCAGCAGCGTGGGGCCGGGGACAGCCGAAGAGACCCAGTACTTC. This translates into CASSVGPGTAEETQYF.

This sequence joins TRBV28 and TRBJ1-5; 10 bases align to TRBD1. This CDR3 is 14 amino acids long. The trim removed 7 bases at V and 7 bases at J, leaving 7 bases unmatched. Germline loops: CDR1 MDHEN, CDR2 SYDVKM. The CDR3 nucleotides are TGTGCCAGCACCGACAGGGGGCTTCACCAGCCCCAGCATTTT. Translating gives CASTDRGLHQPQHF.

The chain has TRBV20-1 and TRBJ1-1; no clear D gene. Per the germline V gene, CDR1 is DFQATT and CDR2 is SNEGSKA (reference sequence). Trimming left V 3 bases short and J 11 bases short, with 16 bases between. The CDR3 has 12 amino acids. CDR3 coding DNA: TGCAGTGCTAGTGAAGTCGAGCGCGTGGCTTTCTTT. This sequence encodes CSASEVERVAFF.

The rearrangement uses TRBV2 and TRBJ2-7, with TRBD2 identical over 10 bases. Germline trimming cut 5 bases from V and 7 bases from J; bases unmatched to any gene: 5. The CDR3 is made up of 13 amino acids. Germline loops: CDR1 SNHLY, CDR2 FYNNEI. DNA for the CDR3: TGTGCCAGCAGTAGGACTAGCGGACCTGAGCAGTACTTC. It translates to CASSRTSGPEQYF.

The rearrangement links TRBV28 to TRBJ2-3; TRBD2 matches at 7 bases. V dropped 3 bases and J dropped 1; count of bases not matched to a gene: 4. Germline V CDR1 and CDR2: MDHEN, SYDVKM. The CDR3 length is 15 residues. The CDR3 DNA reads TGTGCCAGCAGTTTTGGGGACTACCGCACAGATACGCAGTATTTT. It yields the protein CASSFGDYRTDTQYF.

The chain recombines TRBV3-1 (or the pseudogene TRBV3-2) with TRBJ2-3, with 8 bases lining up with TRBD2. The germline V gene encodes CDR1 LGHDT and CDR2 YNNKEL (reference sequence). V dropped 0 bases and J dropped 2; count of bases not matched to a gene: 7. This CDR3 spans 17 amino acids. CDR3 region: CASSQESAGVITDTQYF. The CDR3 DNA reads TGTGCCAGCAGCCAAGAATCAGCGGGGGTTATCACAGATACGCAGTATTTT.

Ten or more counts support this clone. The V and J genes are TRBV5-4 and TRBJ2-6; maybe TRBD1 (5 bases). This CDR3 contains 17 residues. V was shortened by 3 bases and J by 1 base, with 14 bases between the two germline ends. CDR1 is SGHNT and CDR2 is YYREEE in the germline V gene (reference sequence). The CDR3 sequence: CASSSDTRRSGANVLTF. CDR3 bases: TGTGCCAGCAGCTCGGACACCCGGCGGTCTGGGGCCAACGTCCTGACTTTC.

The chain is built from TRBV10-2 and TRBJ2-6; D remains unclear. This CDR3 contains 12 residues. The V gene's germline CDR1 is WSHSY and CDR2 SAAADI. Deletions cut 7 bases from V and 2 bases from J, with 3 bases between. Here the CDR3 reads CASITGANVLTF. The CDR3 nucleotides are TGCGCCAGCATTACTGGGGCCAACGTCCTGACTTTC.